This TCR beta chain was documented in a study of blood T cell repertoires in COVID-19. Study-level information: Both acute and convalescent COVID-19 samples were obtained from the United States, Italy and Spain.

Profiled with immunoSEQ multiplex PCR; TCRdb holds only in-frame clones, not every one. The sample carries tens of thousands of clones, roughly 82% recorded once. The CDR3 loop spans 13 amino acids. V gave up 7 bases and J gave up 5 bases, with 14 bases separating them. The receptor's source is a woman in her sixties or seventies with acute or convalescent COVID-19. V is TRBV12-3 or TRBV12-4 and J is TRBJ1-1; possibly TRBD1 for D (5 bases). Sequenced sample: peripheral blood. This CDR3 reads CASIMTGVTEAFF. The CDR3, as DNA: TGTGCCAGCATTATGACGGGGGTAACTGAAGCTTTCTTT.